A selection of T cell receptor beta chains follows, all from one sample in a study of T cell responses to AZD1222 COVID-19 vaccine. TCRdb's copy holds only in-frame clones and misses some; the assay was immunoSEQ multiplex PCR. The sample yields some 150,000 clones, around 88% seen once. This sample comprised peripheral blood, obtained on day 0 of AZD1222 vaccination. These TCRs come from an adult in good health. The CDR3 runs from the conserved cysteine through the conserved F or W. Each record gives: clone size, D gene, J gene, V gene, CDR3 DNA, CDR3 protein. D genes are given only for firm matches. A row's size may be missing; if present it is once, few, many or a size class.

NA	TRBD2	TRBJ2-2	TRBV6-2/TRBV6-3	TGTGCCAGCAGTTACAATACGACACTAGCGGCGTACACCGGGGAGCTGTTTTTT	CASSYNTTLAAYTGELFF
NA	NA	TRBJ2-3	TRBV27	TGTGCCAGCAGTTTATTTGGAGATACGCAGTATTTT	CASSLFGDTQYF
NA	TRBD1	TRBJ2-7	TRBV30	TGTGCCTGGGGACAGGCCGGGCCCTCCTACGAGCAGTACTTC	CAWGQAGPSYEQYF
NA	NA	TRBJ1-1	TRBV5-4	TGTGCCAGCAGCTTAGCCCACAACACTGAAGCTTTCTTT	CASSLAHNTEAFF
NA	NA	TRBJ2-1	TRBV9	TGTGCCAGCAAAGCGGACCCCTCCTACAATGAGCAGTTCTTC	CASKADPSYNEQFF
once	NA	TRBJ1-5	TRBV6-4	TGTGCCCGCCGGACGACAAAGGGGAGCGGGTTTAGCAATCAGCCCCAGCATTTT	CARRTTKGSGFSNQPQHF
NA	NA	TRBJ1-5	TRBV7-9	TGTGCCAGCAGCTACACCGACAGTAATCAGCCCCAGCATTTT	CASSYTDSNQPQHF
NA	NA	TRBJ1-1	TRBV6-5	TGTGCCAGCAGCCCAAGTTCTGATGGCACTGAAGCTTTCTTT	CASSPSSDGTEAFF
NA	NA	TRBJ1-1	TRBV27	TGTGCCAGCAGTTTATTGGGAGGCGAAGCTTTCTTT	CASSLLGGEAFF
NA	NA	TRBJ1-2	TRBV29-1	TGCAGCGTTGAGGGGGGTCAAGGCTCCTACACCTTC	CSVEGGQGSYTF
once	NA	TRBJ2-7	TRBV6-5	TGTGCCAGTTCCCTAAGTGGGAACTCCTACGAGCAGTACTTC	CASSLSGNSYEQYF